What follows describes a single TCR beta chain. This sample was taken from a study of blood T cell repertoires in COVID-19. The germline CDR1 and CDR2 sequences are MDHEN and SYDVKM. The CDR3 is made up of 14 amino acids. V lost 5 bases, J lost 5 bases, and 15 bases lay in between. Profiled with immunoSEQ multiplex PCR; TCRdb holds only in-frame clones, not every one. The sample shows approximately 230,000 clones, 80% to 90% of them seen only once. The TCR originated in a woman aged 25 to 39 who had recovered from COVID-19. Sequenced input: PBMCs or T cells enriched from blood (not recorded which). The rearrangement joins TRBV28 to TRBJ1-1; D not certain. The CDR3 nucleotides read TGTGCCAGCAGTCTCGGAGGAGGAGGGACTGAAGCTTTCTTT. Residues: CASSLGGGGTEAFF.